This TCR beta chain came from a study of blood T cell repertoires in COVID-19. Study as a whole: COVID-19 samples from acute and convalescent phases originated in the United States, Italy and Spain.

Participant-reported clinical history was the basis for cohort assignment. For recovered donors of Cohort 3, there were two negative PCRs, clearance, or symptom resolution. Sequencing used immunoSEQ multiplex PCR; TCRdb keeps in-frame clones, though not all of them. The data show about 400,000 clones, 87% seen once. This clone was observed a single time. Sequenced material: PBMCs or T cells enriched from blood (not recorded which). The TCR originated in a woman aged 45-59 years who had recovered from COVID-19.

CDR3 sequence (DNA): TGTGCCAGCAGCTTTGGGACAGGTCGCCACGAGCAGTACTTC. Its translation: CASSFGTGRHEQYF. The chain uses TRBV5-4 and TRBJ2-7, with 8 positions matching TRBD1. The germline V gene has CDR1 SGHNT and CDR2 YYREEE (reference sequence). The junction had 6 bases not matched to a gene; V was cut back by 2 bases and J by 5 bases. CDR3 size: 14 residues.